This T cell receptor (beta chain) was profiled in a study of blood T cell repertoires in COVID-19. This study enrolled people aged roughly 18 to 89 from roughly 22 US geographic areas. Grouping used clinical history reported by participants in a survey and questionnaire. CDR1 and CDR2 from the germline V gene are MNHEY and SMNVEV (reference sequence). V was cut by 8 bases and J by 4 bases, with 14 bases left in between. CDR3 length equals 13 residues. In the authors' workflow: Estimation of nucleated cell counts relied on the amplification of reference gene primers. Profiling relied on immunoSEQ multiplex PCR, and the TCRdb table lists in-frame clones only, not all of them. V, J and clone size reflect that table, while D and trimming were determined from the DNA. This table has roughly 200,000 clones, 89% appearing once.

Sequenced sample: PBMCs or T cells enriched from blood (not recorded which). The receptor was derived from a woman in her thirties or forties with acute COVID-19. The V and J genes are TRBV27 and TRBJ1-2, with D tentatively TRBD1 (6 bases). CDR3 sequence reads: CASSLQGLYGYTF. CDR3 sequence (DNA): TGTGCCAGCTCCTTACAGGGTCTCTATGGCTACACCTTC.